This TCR beta chain was captured by sequencing in a study of shared clonotypes between healthy human individuals. Study in general: Used for every donor were three CD4 naive, three CD4 memory, two CD8 naive and one CD8 memory plate. Regarding the study as a whole: Since donors were few, the genetic and exposure-history diversity represented was limited.

Regarding this clone: Its antigen is still unknown.

TCRdb keeps only in-frame clones here, not all; method: immunoSEQ multiplex PCR. Among roughly 2.4 million clones listed, about 94% were seen once. Trimming pared 6 bases from V and 4 bases from J, leaving 12 bases between. CDR3 size: 14 residues. Germline V gene sequence: CDR1 SNHLY, CDR2 FYNNEI. This rearrangement joins TRBV2 to TRBJ2-2, with D perhaps matching TRBD2 (6 bases). The sequencing input was naive CD4+ T cells sorted from blood. Described subset: CD45RA+ positively selected. The receptor was derived from a man aged 18 to 29 in good health. Here the CDR3 DNA reads TGTGCCAGCAGCACCGGGACTGTCACCGGGGAGCTGTTTTTT. The encoded protein is CASSTGTVTGELFF.